Presented here are 24 T cell receptor beta chains from one specimen sequenced in a study of shared clonotypes between healthy human individuals. Profiled with immunoSEQ multiplex PCR; TCRdb holds only in-frame clones, not every one. This table holds about 2.3 million clones, 85% to 95% found once. Sequenced input: naive CD4+ T cells from PBMCs. Subset in this sample: CD45RA+ positively selected. These receptors originate from a man aged 18 to 30 in good health. Some clones in this sample may be carry-over from other donors' samples.

The rearrangement links TRBV6-5 to TRBJ2-7; D possibly uses TRBD1 or TRBD2 (6 bases each). Trimming removed 8 bases at V and 5 bases at J, with 10 bases between. Germline V gene lookup returns CDR1 MNHEY and CDR2 SVGAGI. The CDR3 has 11 amino acids. The CDR3 sequence is CASSGAHEQYF. CDR3 nucleotide sequence: TGTGCCAGCTCGGGGGCCCACGAGCAGTACTTC.

This chain uses TRBV6-6 with TRBJ1-5; a possible D gene is TRBD1 (5 bases). Germline V CDR1 and CDR2: MNHNY, SVGAGI (reference sequence). The germline V and J ends were trimmed by 4 bases and 2 bases, with 12 bases remaining between them. This CDR3 is 15 amino acids long. For the CDR3, the DNA is TGTGCCAGCAGTTTATTCCAGGGTGGCAATCAGCCCCAGCATTTT. Its translation: CASSLFQGGNQPQHF.

The sample holds one count of this clone. The chain uses TRBV12-5 and TRBJ1-2, with 7 bases that match TRBD1. This CDR3 has 12 amino acids. The V gene end was trimmed by 1 base and the J gene end by 8 bases; junction bases not matched to a gene: 1. The V gene's germline CDR1 is LGHNT and CDR2 FRNRAP. DNA of the CDR3: TGTGCTAGTGGTTTGGGAGGGGGCGGCTACACCTTC. It specifies CASGLGGGGYTF.

This rearrangement joins TRBV28 to TRBJ2-1; D possibly corresponds to TRBD1 (5 bases). Germline values: CDR1 MDHEN, CDR2 SYDVKM. With 4 bases removed from V and 6 bases from J, the gap between germline ends came to 13 bases. The CDR3 loop spans 14 amino acids. The CDR3 region is CASSSRVSGNEQFF. Written as DNA, the CDR3 is TGTGCCAGCAGTTCCAGGGTCTCGGGCAATGAGCAGTTCTTC. Variable domain in full (rest from reference TRBV28 and TRBJ2-1): DVKVTQSSRYLVKRTGEKVFLECVQDMDHENMFWYRQDPGLGLRLIYFSYDVKMKEKGDIPEGYSVSREKKERFSLILESASTNQTSMYLCASSSRVSGNEQFFGPGTRLTVL.

The chain couples TRBV30 to TRBJ2-2; D gene unclear. V lost 0 bases, J lost 5 bases, and 10 bases lay in between. This CDR3 has 14 amino acids. From germline, CDR1 is GTSNPN and CDR2 SVGIG (reference sequence). The CDR3 region is CAWSVRWDTGELFF. In nucleotides, the CDR3 is TGTGCCTGGAGTGTACGGTGGGATACCGGGGAGCTGTTTTTT.

The chain carries TRBV7-7 and TRBJ2-1; tentatively, D is TRBD1 or TRBD2 (5 bases each). V was cut by 0 bases and J by 8 bases, with 11 bases left in between. Germline V gene data show CDR1 as SSHAT and CDR2 as FNYEAQ (reference sequence). The CDR3 is made up of 14 amino acids. CDR3 amino acids: CASSLAGVFDEQFF. In DNA, the CDR3 is TGTGCCAGCAGCTTAGCGGGGGTTTTTGATGAGCAGTTCTTC.

The chain carries TRBV7-3 and TRBJ2-7; 9 nucleotides align to TRBD1. J gave up 3 bases and V 5 bases, and 5 bases lay outside the gene matches. The CDR3 runs to 14 residues. From germline, CDR1 is SGHTA and CDR2 FQGTGA. The CDR3 reads CASSPGGQGYEQYF. The CDR3 DNA is TGTGCCAGCAGCCCAGGGGGACAGGGCTACGAGCAGTACTTC.

The chain has TRBV10-2 and TRBJ2-7; D is possibly TRBD2 (6 bases). The ends were cut back, 8 bases at V and 4 bases at J, with 15 bases in the middle. The CDR3 consists of 13 residues. Germline-derived CDR1 and CDR2 are WSHSY and SAAADI. Here the CDR3 reads CASRDPGRYEQYF. The CDR3 DNA reads TGCGCCAGCCGAGACCCCGGGAGATACGAGCAGTACTTC.

Only a few counts were recorded for this clone. The sample contains more than one DNA sequence encoding this CDR3. This sequence joins TRBV28 and TRBJ1-3; 7 nucleotides line up with TRBD1. This CDR3 is 14 amino acids long. With 2 bases clipped from V and 5 bases from J, the junction kept 3 bases outside the gene matches. Germline-derived CDR1 and CDR2 are MDHEN and SYDVKM. CDR3: CASSLDRVRNTIYF. The DNA for the CDR3 is TGTGCCAGCAGTTTAGACAGGGTTCGAAACACCATATATTTT.

The chain employs TRBV4-1 and TRBJ2-1, with D maybe TRBD2 (7 bases). CDR1 and CDR2 (germline): MGHRA, YSYEKL. This CDR3 spans 19 amino acids. Trimming left V 2 bases short and J 6 bases short, with 26 bases between. The CDR3 DNA reads TGCGCCAGCAGCCAACCCCCTCCCAGGGGAAGGGAGCGGGGCAATGAGCAGTTCTTC. It is translated as CASSQPPPRGRERGNEQFF.

The gene calls are TRBV5-1 and TRBJ1-1; D possibly corresponds to TRBD1 (6 bases). This CDR3 contains 15 residues. Germline CDR1 is SGHRS and CDR2 is YFSETQ. The germline V and J ends were trimmed by 1 base and 1 base, with 11 bases remaining between them. CDR3 region: CASSLLARGNTEAFF. The CDR3 nucleotides are TGCGCCAGCAGCTTGTTGGCCAGGGGGAACACTGAAGCTTTCTTT. Based on the CDR3 plus reference TRBV5-1 and TRBJ1-1, the full variable domain is KAGVTQTPRYLIKTRGQQVTLSCSPISGHRSVSWYQQTPGQGLQFLFEYFSETQRNKGNFPGRFSGRQFSNSRSEMNVSTLELGDSALYLCASSLLARGNTEAFFGQGTRLTVV.

This chain joins TRBV28 and TRBJ1-2; 8 bases align to TRBD1. Trimming took 6 bases from V and 5 from J; bases not matched to a gene: 8. This CDR3 contains 14 residues. Germline lookup yields CDR1 MDHEN and CDR2 SYDVKM. CDR3 amino acids: CASRQQGEEYGYTF. CDR3 sequence (DNA): TGTGCCAGCAGGCAACAGGGGGAAGAGTATGGCTACACCTTC.

This chain links TRBV9 with TRBJ1-1, with 9 bases lining up with TRBD1. The junction had 4 bases not matched to a gene; V was cut back by 0 bases and J by 7 bases. The germline V gene has CDR1 SGDLS and CDR2 YYNGEE. The CDR3 runs to 14 residues. DNA of the CDR3: TGTGCCAGCAGCGTAGACGGGACAGGGCTTGAAGCTTTCTTT. Protein: CASSVDGTGLEAFF.

V gene TRBV28 combines with J gene TRBJ2-1, with TRBD2 matching 9 bases. J gave up 7 bases and V 6 bases, and 16 bases lay outside the gene matches. The CDR3 has 17 amino acids. Looked up from germline, CDR1 is MDHEN and CDR2 is SYDVKM. The CDR3 coding sequence is TGTGCCAGCAGCCCAAGGGTGGGCGGGAGGGCCCTGAATGAGCAGTTCTTC. It yields the protein CASSPRVGGRALNEQFF. Looking up the rest from reference TRBV28 and TRBJ2-1 gives the full variable domain: DVKVTQSSRYLVKRTGEKVFLECVQDMDHENMFWYRQDPGLGLRLIYFSYDVKMKEKGDIPEGYSVSREKKERFSLILESASTNQTSMYLCASSPRVGGRALNEQFFGPGTRLTVL.

For this clone: The identical CDR3 is also encoded by other nucleotide sequences in the sample. The rearrangement uses TRBV19 and TRBJ2-2, with 10 positions matching TRBD1. The germline V gene has CDR1 LNHDA and CDR2 SQIVND (reference sequence). The trim removed 9 bases at V and 5 bases at J, leaving 3 bases unmatched. The CDR3 consists of 13 residues. DNA for the CDR3: TGTGCCAGCCGGGACAGGGGAACCGGGGAGCTGTTTTTT. Amino acids: CASRDRGTGELFF.

The CDR3 is CASSIAQGQETQYF. The CDR3, as DNA: TGTGCCAGTAGTATAGCCCAGGGCCAAGAGACCCAGTACTTC. The genes are TRBV19 and TRBJ2-5; tentatively, D is TRBD1 (5 bases). The CDR3 is 14 amino acids. The V gene lost 1 base and the J gene lost 1 base, with 7 bases spanning the gap. Germline V gene data show CDR1 as LNHDA and CDR2 as SQIVND (reference sequence).

Note on this clone: This sample includes further DNA sequences coding for the same CDR3. CDR3 DNA: TGTGCCAGCAGCTCCGGACTAGCGGGAGGCACAGATACGCAGTATTTT. Protein sequence: CASSSGLAGGTDTQYF. The chain combines TRBV7-3 with TRBJ2-3, with 13 bases that match TRBD2. Germline-derived CDR1 and CDR2 are SGHTA and FQGTGA. With 4 bases clipped from V and 1 base from J, the junction kept 2 bases outside the gene matches. The CDR3 sequence is 16 residues long.

The chain couples TRBV6-6 to TRBJ1-1, with 7 bases fitting TRBD1. The CDR3 sequence is 13 residues long. Trimming cost V 4 bases and J 3 bases; bases outside gene matches: 2. Germline loops: CDR1 MNHNY, CDR2 SVGAGI (reference sequence). The CDR3 region is CASSSTGYTEAFF. As DNA, the CDR3 is TGTGCCAGCAGTTCGACAGGGTACACTGAAGCTTTCTTT.

This sequence joins TRBV5-1 and TRBJ2-3, with TRBD2 matching over 10 bases. The CDR3 loop spans 16 amino acids. The germline CDR1 and CDR2 sequences are SGHRS and YFSETQ. The ends lost 5 bases at V and 0 bases at J; junction bases unmatched: 6. The CDR3 is CASSVGTSASTDTQYF. DNA for the CDR3: TGCGCCAGCAGTGTAGGGACTAGCGCCAGCACAGATACGCAGTATTTT.

This sequence joins TRBV28 and TRBJ1-2, with D perhaps TRBD1 (5 bases). The ends were cut back, 5 bases at V and 0 bases at J, with 19 bases in the middle. Germline V lookup: CDR1 MDHEN, CDR2 SYDVKM. The CDR3 loop spans 17 amino acids. CDR3 protein: CASSPGGADQANYGYTF. CDR3 bases: TGTGCCAGCAGTCCGGGTGGGGCAGACCAAGCTAACTATGGCTACACCTTC.

The V and J genes are TRBV28 and TRBJ2-7; unclear D gene. Trimming removed 9 bases from V and 2 bases from J, with 14 bases in between. The CDR3 has 13 residues. Germline V CDR1 and CDR2: MDHEN, SYDVKM. CDR3 DNA: TGTGCCAGTTTCCGCTCTTACCCCTACGAGCAGTACTTC. Translation: CASFRSYPYEQYF.

Only a few counts were recorded for this clone. The chain has TRBV6-5 and TRBJ1-2; unclear D gene. The V gene's germline CDR1 is MNHEY and CDR2 SVGAGI. This CDR3 comprises 11 residues. Trimming took off 10 bases at V and 8 bases at J, with 14 bases between the two ends. This chain's CDR3 is CATQGRGGYTF. CDR3 coding DNA: TGTGCCACCCAAGGTCGTGGGGGCTACACCTTC.

The chain couples TRBV27 to TRBJ2-7, with 7 bases matching TRBD2. CDR1 and CDR2 (germline): MNHEY, SMNVEV (reference sequence). The CDR3 has 17 amino acids. V shed 2 bases and J 3 bases; nucleotides not matched to a gene: 13. CDR3 sequence: CASSLGSGGGIFYEQYF. The CDR3 region has the DNA TGTGCCAGCAGTTTAGGGTCGGGCGGGGGAATCTTCTACGAGCAGTACTTC.

This chain connects TRBV6-5 to TRBJ2-7; 9 nucleotides align to TRBD1. The CDR3 covers 15 residues. Germline trimming cut 4 bases from V and 6 bases from J; bases unmatched to any gene: 10. The V gene's germline CDR1 is MNHEY and CDR2 SVGAGI. CDR3 residues: CASSSTGTGRFEQYF. The CDR3 nucleotides read TGTGCCAGCAGTTCCACCGGGACAGGGCGCTTCGAGCAGTACTTC.